This T cell receptor (beta chain) is from a study of technical replicates of blood from a few donors. Germline CDR1 reads ENHRY; CDR2 reads SYGVKD. The V gene lost 3 bases and the J gene lost 0 bases, with 6 bases spanning the gap. The CDR3 is 13 residues long. Measured with immunoSEQ multiplex PCR; TCRdb has only the in-frame clones, and not every one. This sample has some 87,000 clones, with 80% to 95% found just once. This chain uses TRBV10-3 with TRBJ2-7, with a weak D call TRBD2 (5 bases). The sequence came from a human donor in good health. Sequencing input: T cells isolated from PBMCs. This CDR3 is CAISEEGSYEQYF. CDR3 nucleotide sequence: TGTGCCATCAGTGAAGAGGGCTCCTACGAGCAGTACTTC.